The source of this T cell receptor beta chain is a study of blood T cell repertoires in COVID-19. For the study at large: From the United States, Italy and Spain came samples of acute and convalescent COVID-19. The cDNA or gDNA used as material had been derived from T cells, B-cell-depleted T cells, or PBMCs.

CDR3 length: 11 residues. Source study methods: By means of reference gene primer amplification, nucleated cell counts were estimated. Data came from immunoSEQ multiplex PCR; TCRdb stores just in-frame clones and leaves some out. V, J and clone size are taken as reported in that table, and D and trimming were inferred from the DNA itself. Counted here are 170,000 or so clones, approximately 90% occurring once; the ten biggest clones make up roughly 0.9%. The sequence was collected from a woman between 18 and 30 years old who had recovered from COVID-19. The rearrangement links TRBV21-1 to TRBJ2-7; the table's D call, TRBD2, has no DNA check behind it. TRBV21-1 is designated a pseudogene. The sequenced sample was peripheral blood. The CDR3 nucleotides read TGTGCCAGCAGTAGTTCCTACGAGCAGTACGTC. Amino acid sequence: CASSSSYEQYV.